This passage covers 18 T cell receptor beta chains from one sample sequenced in a study of control samples from healthy donors and cancer patients. The protocol was immunoSEQ multiplex PCR, while the TCRdb copy is restricted to in-frame clones and leaves out a portion. In the table there are roughly 26,000 clones, 65% to 90% of which are singletons. The specimen sequenced was PBMCs. Every receptor here comes from a woman aged 55-70 years with head and neck cancer.

The chain links TRBV6-4 to TRBJ2-1, with a possible D match to TRBD2 (6 bases). This CDR3 is built from 15 residues. Trimming cost V 0 bases and J 0 bases, with 6 bases left between them. Germline V gives CDR1 MRHNA, CDR2 SNTAGT. CDR3 sequence: CASSDSSGSYNEQFF. The DNA of the CDR3 is TGTGCCAGCAGTGACTCTAGCGGCTCCTACAATGAGCAGTTCTTC.

The chain carries TRBV5-5 and TRBJ2-2; TRBD2 might be the D (5 bases). The V gene's germline CDR1 is SGHKS and CDR2 YYEKEE (reference sequence). The CDR3 totals 12 residues. Deletions cut 3 bases from V and 6 bases from J, with 6 bases between. The CDR3 sequence: CASSSGAGELFF. CDR3 bases: TGTGCCAGCAGCTCCGGGGCCGGGGAGCTGTTTTTT. Based on the CDR3 plus reference TRBV5-5 and TRBJ2-2, the full variable domain is DAGVTQSPTHLIKTRGQQVTLRCSPISGHKSVSWYQQVLGQGPQFIFQYYEKEERGRGNFPDRFSARQFPNYSSELNVNALLLGDSALYLCASSSGAGELFFGEGSRLTVL.

This sequence joins TRBV11-1 and TRBJ2-3, with a weak D call TRBD2 (6 bases). The CDR3 has 16 residues. Germline V gene data show CDR1 as SGHAT and CDR2 as FQDESV (reference sequence). V shed 2 bases and J shed 0 bases, with 12 bases lying between them. This chain's CDR3 is CASSLWASVSTDTQYF. The DNA of the CDR3 is TGTGCCAGCAGCTTATGGGCTAGCGTTAGCACAGATACGCAGTATTTT.

This clone appeared a single time. J is TRBJ2-2 and V is TRBV5-1; D not resolved. The CDR3 has 11 residues. The V end was cut by 7 bases, the J end by 2 bases, with 3 bases between. Germline assignment: CDR1 SGHRS and CDR2 YFSETQ. The CDR3 nucleotides read TGCGCCAGCCGAAACACCGGGGAGCTGTTTTTT. It is translated as CASRNTGELFF. Variable domain in full (rest from reference TRBV5-1 and TRBJ2-2): KAGVTQTPRYLIKTRGQQVTLSCSPISGHRSVSWYQQTPGQGLQFLFEYFSETQRNKGNFPGRFSGRQFSNSRSEMNVSTLELGDSALYLCASRNTGELFFGEGSRLTVL.

This clone has only one observation. The chain uses TRBV27 and TRBJ2-7; D remains unclear. From germline, CDR1 is MNHEY and CDR2 SMNVEV (reference sequence). Trimming stripped 4 bases from V and 3 bases from J, with 13 bases between. This CDR3 spans 14 amino acids. DNA for the CDR3: TGTGCCAGCAGTTCCCGGGCACCCCTCTACGAGCAGTACTTC. This codes for CASSSRAPLYEQYF.

The V call is TRBV18, the J call TRBJ1-2; D gene ambiguous. V was shortened by 6 bases and J by 5 bases, with 16 bases between the two germline ends. This CDR3 contains 14 residues. Germline loops: CDR1 KGHSH, CDR2 LQKENI. CDR3 DNA: TGTGCCAGCTCTATAACAGATATACAATATGGCTACACCTTC. Its translation: CASSITDIQYGYTF.

This chain joins TRBV13 and TRBJ1-6; D ambiguous. Trimming removed 2 bases from V and 14 bases from J, with 10 bases in between. CDR3 length: 12 amino acids. Germline CDR1 PRHDT, CDR2 FYEKMQ (reference sequence). The CDR3 DNA reads as TGTGCCAGCAGCTTAAAACCCTCGGCCCTCCACTTT. It is translated as CASSLKPSALHF.

V gene TRBV7-3 combines with J gene TRBJ2-7; D is unclear. Trimming left V 1 base short and J 1 base short, with 11 bases between. From germline, CDR1 is SGHTA and CDR2 FQGTGA. The CDR3 runs 15 residues. DNA for the CDR3: TGTGCCAGCAGCTTAAGCGGTAGCAGTTCCTACGAGCAGTACTTC. It specifies CASSLSGSSSYEQYF.

The chain carries TRBV25-1 and TRBJ2-7; unclear D gene. CDR3 size: 11 residues. V was cut by 2 bases and J by 5 bases, with 4 bases left in between. Germline V CDR1 and CDR2: MGHDK, SYGVNS. The CDR3 loop reads CASSETNEQYF. In nucleotides, the CDR3 is TGTGCCAGCAGTGAAACGAACGAGCAGTACTTC.

CDR3: CASSPTERPTGELFF. CDR3 nucleotides: TGTGCCAGCAGCCCAACCGAGCGCCCCACCGGGGAGCTGTTTTTT. The chain combines TRBV7-3 with TRBJ2-2; D is ambiguous. The CDR3 sequence is 15 residues long. Trimming took 5 bases from V and 4 from J, leaving 14 bases between them. The germline V gene has CDR1 SGHTA and CDR2 FQGTGA.

This chain uses TRBV9 with TRBJ1-6; 7 bases agree with TRBD1. Germline V CDR1 and CDR2: SGDLS, YYNGEE. V trimming: 0 bases; J trimming: 0 bases; junction bases outside the gene matches: 6. This CDR3 has 18 amino acids. CDR3 protein: CASSVEGGRSSYNSPLHF. The CDR3 DNA is TGTGCCAGCAGCGTAGAAGGGGGCCGGAGCTCCTATAATTCACCCCTCCACTTT.

The chain joins TRBV30 to TRBJ2-1, with D unresolved. The CDR3 is 13 residues long. Germline CDR1 and CDR2: GTSNPN and SVGIG (reference sequence). Trimming removed 5 bases from V and 5 bases from J, with 13 bases in between. The CDR3 protein is CAWWSFLDNEQFF. In DNA, the CDR3 is TGTGCCTGGTGGTCCTTCCTAGACAATGAGCAGTTCTTC. Using reference TRBV30 and TRBJ2-1 for the parts outside the CDR3, the full variable domain is SQTIHQWPATLVQPVGSPLSLECTVEGTSNPNLYWYRQAAGRGLQLLFYSVGIGQISSEVPQNLSASRPQDRQFILSSKKLLLSDSGFYLCAWWSFLDNEQFFGPGTRLTVL.

The genes are TRBV6-2 or TRBV6-3 and TRBJ1-2, with 10 bases identical to TRBD1. The CDR3 is made up of 15 amino acids. V dropped 6 bases and J dropped 4; count of bases not matched to a gene: 8. Germline CDR1 MNHEY, CDR2 SVGEGT. In nucleotides, the CDR3 is TGTGCCAGCAGCGACAGGGGGCGCGTTGTCTATGGCTACACCTTC. Translation gives CASSDRGRVVYGYTF.

This chain uses TRBV5-1 with TRBJ2-7, with D hard to call. The ends were cut back, 0 bases at V and 3 bases at J, with 7 bases in the middle. The CDR3 sequence is 13 residues long. Germline V gene sequence: CDR1 SGHRS, CDR2 YFSETQ. CDR3 DNA sequence: TGCGCCAGCAGCTTGGGTACATTCTACGAGCAGTACTTC. Amino acid sequence: CASSLGTFYEQYF.

This chain links TRBV29-1 with TRBJ2-3, with D possibly matching TRBD1 (5 bases). Trimming took off 5 bases at V and 0 bases at J, with 12 bases between the two ends. The CDR3 totals 14 residues. Germline CDR1 is SQVTM and CDR2 is ANQGSEA. CDR3 DNA: TGCAGCGTTCATGACAGCACTAGCACAGATACGCAGTATTTT. Translation: CSVHDSTSTDTQYF.

This chain connects TRBV6-5 to TRBJ2-3; D unresolved. The V end was cut by 1 base, the J end by 4 bases, with 9 bases between. Per germline, CDR1 MNHEY and CDR2 SVGAGI. The CDR3 length is 14 residues. CDR3 sequence (DNA): TGTGCCAGCAGTTACTTAGGCCGCCCAGATACGCAGTATTTT. Its protein product is CASSYLGRPDTQYF.

This chain connects TRBV11-3 to TRBJ2-7; D remains ambiguous. Trimming cost V 0 bases and J 5 bases, with 2 bases left between them. The CDR3 sequence is 11 residues long. In germline, CDR1 is SGHNT, CDR2 YENEEA. The CDR3 sequence is CASSLDHEQYF. DNA of the CDR3: TGTGCCAGCAGCTTAGATCACGAGCAGTACTTC. The whole variable domain, remainder taken from reference TRBV11-3 and TRBJ2-7, is EAGVVQSPRYKIIEKKQPVAFWCNPISGHNTLYWYLQNLGQGPELLIRYENEEAVDDSQLPKDRFSAERLKGVDSTLKIQPAELGDSAVYLCASSLDHEQYFGPGTRLTVT.

V usage is TRBV9 and J usage is TRBJ1-5, with D tentatively TRBD1 (6 bases). This CDR3 has 15 residues. Germline V CDR1 and CDR2: SGDLS, YYNGEE. Trimming left V 4 bases short and J 0 bases short, with 11 bases between. In nucleotides, the CDR3 is TGTGCCAGCAGCTCCCAGGACAGTAGCAATCAGCCCCAGCATTTT. This codes for CASSSQDSSNQPQHF.